This T cell receptor (beta chain) was captured by sequencing in a study of patients and donors after allogeneic stem cell transplantation. There are 14 residues in the CDR3. Trimming took off 5 bases at V and 6 bases at J, with 17 bases between the two ends. Germline lookup yields CDR1 SGHTA and CDR2 FQGTGA. This clonotype was seen more than once but under ten times. Each CDR3 protein is one row after TCRdb ran MiXCR on the RT-PCR reads. Among about 960,000 distinct CDR3 sequences listed, 18% were seen once. The rearrangement uses TRBV7-3 and TRBJ2-7, with D perhaps TRBD2 (6 bases). This receptor was identified in a human donor who was either an allogeneic HSCT recipient or a stem cell or donor lymphocyte infusion donor (not recorded which). It is not recorded whose cells these are; they may come from a transplant donor. The sample taken for sequencing was blood, either unsorted or a sorted T cell fraction (not recorded which). CDR3 nucleotide sequence: TGTGCCAGCAGCCGAAGCGGGTCCCCTTCCGAGCAGTACTTC. It is translated as CASSRSGSPSEQYF.